Shown below are 28 T cell receptor beta chains from a single sample sequenced in a study of T-cell memory formation after mild COVID-19. TCRdb passed the 5' RACE reads through MiXCR, listing each CDR3 protein once. The table lists roughly 450,000 distinct CDR3 sequences, roughly 18% of them singletons. The sample consisted of PBMCs or a T cell subset sorted from them (not recorded which). All receptors derive from a man between 18 and 35 years old who had mild COVID-19 (a few samples of this study predate the infection). Cell type and time point are not known.

This clonotype has only a few counts. CDR3 sequence: CASRTGTVSNTEAFF. In DNA form, the CDR3 reads TGTGCCAGCAGAACCGGGACAGTCAGTAACACTGAAGCTTTCTTT. The chain uses TRBV6-1 and TRBJ1-1; TRBD1 aligns across 7 bases. The junction had 9 bases not matched to a gene; V was cut back by 6 bases and J by 2 bases. Germline CDR1 reads MNHNS; CDR2 reads SASEGT. This CDR3 is 15 amino acids long.

This clonotype came up a few times. V gene TRBV20-1 combines with J gene TRBJ2-7; 11 positions agree with TRBD2. This CDR3 has 15 residues. Trimming removed 5 bases from V and 7 bases from J; junction bases left unmatched: 13. Germline-derived CDR1 and CDR2 are DFQATT and SNEGSKA (reference sequence). Here the CDR3 reads CSAVTSGTPLGEQYV. In DNA form, the CDR3 reads TGCAGTGCTGTGACTAGCGGGACCCCCCTTGGGGAGCAGTACGTC.

This chain connects TRBV27 to TRBJ2-7; D uncertain. This CDR3 is 13 amino acids long. The germline CDR1 and CDR2 sequences are MNHEY and SMNVEV (reference sequence). Trimming shortened V by 6 bases and J by 0 bases, and 9 bases separated the two germline ends. CDR3 sequence reads: CASSRGFSYEQYF. CDR3 bases: TGTGCCAGCAGCCGAGGATTCTCCTACGAGCAGTACTTC.

V is TRBV20-1 and J is TRBJ2-7; 11 bases align to TRBD2. Unmatched junction bases numbered 5, after V lost 0 bases and J lost 4 bases. From germline, CDR1 is DFQATT and CDR2 SNEGSKA (reference sequence). CDR3 length: 15 residues. The CDR3 sequence: CSARDLLAGEYEQYV. The CDR3 DNA reads as TGCAGTGCTAGAGATCTACTAGCGGGGGAATACGAGCAGTACGTC.

This clonotype occurred a few times. V gene TRBV12-3 or TRBV12-4 combines with J gene TRBJ1-5; the D gene is possibly TRBD1 (5 bases). V lost 8 bases and J 3 bases, leaving 14 bases between the germline ends. The CDR3 loop spans 14 amino acids. The CDR3 here is CASGRGPVNQPQHF. The CDR3 coding sequence is TGTGCCAGCGGAAGGGGACCGGTCAATCAGCCCCAGCATTTT.

This clonotype appeared a few times. The chain is built from TRBV6-5 and TRBJ1-1; D is perhaps TRBD1 (6 bases). V lost 2 bases and J lost 4, with 14 bases in between. This CDR3 comprises 15 residues. The germline gives CDR1 MNHEY, CDR2 SVGAGI. The CDR3 coding sequence is TGTGCCAGCAGTTACGGGAGGGGGGGGTCCACTGAAGCTTTCTTT. Protein: CASSYGRGGSTEAFF.

This clonotype was observed a few times. The chain couples TRBV15 to TRBJ2-5; 10 nucleotides align to TRBD1. This CDR3 comprises 16 residues. Trimming took 0 bases from V and 4 from J; bases not matched to a gene: 5. Per the germline V gene, CDR1 is LNHNV and CDR2 is YYDKDF (reference sequence). The CDR3 bases are TGTGCCACCAGCAGAGATCGGGACAGGGGACGAGAGACCCAGTACTTC. Its translation: CATSRDRDRGRETQYF. The full variable domain, rest sourced from reference TRBV15 and TRBJ2-5, is DAMVIQNPRYQVTQFGKPVTLSCSQTLNHNVMYWYQQKSSQAPKLLFHYYDKDFNNEADTPDNFQSRRPNTSFCFLDIRSPGLGDTAMYLCATSRDRDRGRETQYFGPGTRLLVL.

This clonotype has a count of ten or more. This sequence joins TRBV5-1 and TRBJ2-2, with D hard to call. Germline-derived CDR1 and CDR2 are SGHRS and YFSETQ. The CDR3 is 15 amino acids. Trimming removed 7 bases at V and 0 bases at J, with 13 bases between. The CDR3 DNA follows: TGCGCCAGCCACGGCGGTGCTACGAACACCGGGGAGCTGTTTTTT. This gives the protein CASHGGATNTGELFF.

This clonotype was seen only a few times. The V call is TRBV7-9, the J call TRBJ1-2; TRBD1 matches at 7 bases. V was pared by 3 bases and J by 4 bases, with 2 bases of the junction left unmatched. Per the germline V gene, CDR1 is SEHNR and CDR2 is FQNEAQ (reference sequence). The length of the CDR3 is 13 residues. DNA for the CDR3: TGTGCCAGCAGCTTTGGACAGGTCTATGGCTACACCTTC. Its protein is CASSFGQVYGYTF.

The J gene is TRBJ1-2, the V gene TRBV7-2; a weak D match, TRBD1 (6 bases). Germline V lookup: CDR1 SGHTA, CDR2 FQGNSA. V lost 5 bases to trimming and J lost 5 bases, with 15 bases between them. This CDR3 has 14 amino acids. CDR3 region: CASSPRTDPYGYTF. CDR3 DNA sequence: TGTGCCAGCAGCCCACGGACAGACCCATATGGCTACACCTTC.

This clonotype came up a few times. This chain links TRBV5-1 with TRBJ1-1; perhaps TRBD1 as D (6 bases). Germline assignment: CDR1 SGHRS and CDR2 YFSETQ. The CDR3 totals 17 residues. Trimming removed 0 bases at V and 5 bases at J, with 20 bases between. The CDR3 here is CASSLERGGDPWTEAFF. CDR3 DNA sequence: TGCGCCAGCAGCTTGGAAAGGGGGGGCGACCCATGGACTGAAGCTTTCTTT. The whole variable domain, remainder taken from reference TRBV5-1 and TRBJ1-1, is KAGVTQTPRYLIKTRGQQVTLSCSPISGHRSVSWYQQTPGQGLQFLFEYFSETQRNKGNFPGRFSGRQFSNSRSEMNVSTLELGDSALYLCASSLERGGDPWTEAFFGQGTRLTVV.

The chain joins TRBV6-5 to TRBJ1-2, with D perhaps matching TRBD1 (5 bases). Trimming removed 4 bases from V and 8 bases from J, with 17 bases in between. The CDR3 contains 14 residues. Germline V gene lookup returns CDR1 MNHEY and CDR2 SVGAGI. The CDR3 DNA reads as TGTGCCAGCAGTTTCACCCCCAAGGGGCGCGGCTACACCTTC. Translated: CASSFTPKGRGYTF.

This clonotype was found a few times. The chain uses TRBV6-5 and TRBJ2-1, with D tentatively TRBD1 or TRBD2 (5 bases each). The CDR3 is 13 residues long. Trimming cost V 0 bases and J 8 bases, with 8 bases left between them. Germline CDR1 reads MNHEY; CDR2 reads SVGAGI. The CDR3 DNA sequence: TGTGCCAGCAGTTACTCGCAGGGAGATGAGCAGTTCTTC. This translates into CASSYSQGDEQFF.

This rearrangement joins TRBV6-2 or TRBV6-3 to TRBJ2-1, with D perhaps TRBD1 (6 bases). Trimming removed 6 bases at V and 4 bases at J, with 13 bases between. The V gene's germline CDR1 is MNHEY and CDR2 SVGEGT. This CDR3 region has 14 residues. This CDR3 reads CASRPRQVYNEQFF. In DNA form, the CDR3 reads TGTGCCAGCAGACCTAGACAGGTGTACAATGAGCAGTTCTTC.

The chain is built from TRBV20-1 and TRBJ1-6, with a weak D call TRBD1 (6 bases). V lost 3 bases to trimming and J lost 0 bases, with 12 bases between them. The CDR3 consists of 16 residues. Germline lookup yields CDR1 DFQATT and CDR2 SNEGSKA (reference sequence). CDR3 sequence reads: CSARTGISSYNSPLHF. In DNA form, the CDR3 reads TGCAGTGCTAGGACAGGTATAAGCTCCTATAATTCACCCCTCCACTTT.

The V and J genes are TRBV3-1 and TRBJ2-3; D is perhaps TRBD1 (6 bases). The ends were cut back, 4 bases at V and 5 bases at J, with 22 bases in the middle. The germline V gene encodes CDR1 LGHDT and CDR2 YNNKEL (reference sequence). This CDR3 comprises 17 residues. As DNA, the CDR3 is TGTGCCAGCAGCCCCGACTACCCAGGGGTCCGGCGAGATACGCAGTATTTT. Translated: CASSPDYPGVRRDTQYF.

The chain is built from TRBV7-6 and TRBJ2-7; possible D gene TRBD2, 6 bases. The CDR3 totals 16 residues. V was cut by 5 bases and J by 1 base, with 18 bases left in between. Germline V gives CDR1 SGHVS, CDR2 FNYEAQ. The CDR3 reads CASSLSRLGGSYEQYF. The CDR3 bases are TGTGCCAGCAGCCTCTCCCGGTTGGGGGGATCCTACGAGCAGTACTTC.

This clonotype showed up many times. The chain has TRBV28 and TRBJ2-7; 7 nucleotides align to TRBD1. The germline V gene has CDR1 MDHEN and CDR2 SYDVKM. Losses at the gene ends were 6 bases for V and 4 bases for J; bases not matched to a gene: 0. The CDR3 extends over 11 amino acids. This CDR3 is CASSRGYEQYV. The CDR3 nucleotides read TGTGCCAGCAGCAGGGGGTACGAGCAGTACGTC.

This clonotype occurred a few times. This chain connects TRBV15 to TRBJ1-2; 10 positions agree with TRBD1. CDR1 and CDR2 (germline): LNHNV, YYDKDF (reference sequence). The CDR3 extends over 14 amino acids. V dropped 3 bases and J dropped 6; count of bases not matched to a gene: 4. CDR3 loop: CATSSGQGVDGYTF. CDR3 in DNA: TGTGCCACCAGCAGTGGACAGGGGGTGGATGGCTACACCTTC.

The gene calls are TRBV7-2 and TRBJ2-3; 11 bases map to TRBD2. The V gene's germline CDR1 is SGHTA and CDR2 FQGNSA. This CDR3 is built from 17 residues. Germline trimming cut 6 bases from V and 1 base from J; bases unmatched to any gene: 9. DNA for the CDR3: TGTGCCAGCAGTTCACTAGCGGGGGCCTTGGGCACAGATACGCAGTATTTT. This encodes CASSSLAGALGTDTQYF. The full variable domain, in which reference TRBV7-2 and TRBJ2-3 provide the parts outside the CDR3, is GAGVSQSPSNKVTEKGKDVELRCDPISGHTALYWYRQSLGQGLEFLIYFQGNSAPDKSGLPSDRFSAERTGGSVSTLTIQRTQQEDSAVYLCASSSLAGALGTDTQYFGPGTRLTVL.

This clonotype has a handful of counts. The chain couples TRBV3-1 to TRBJ2-1; possibly TRBD2 for D (5 bases). CDR1 is LGHDT and CDR2 is YNNKEL in the germline V gene (reference sequence). The CDR3 extends over 15 amino acids. The V end was cut by 4 bases, the J end by 5 bases, with 15 bases between. CDR3 amino acids: CASSLEASYNNEQFF. As DNA, the CDR3 is TGTGCCAGCAGCCTAGAGGCTAGCTATAACAATGAGCAGTTCTTC.

The chain joins TRBV12-3 or TRBV12-4 to TRBJ1-2, with 8 bases that match TRBD1. CDR3 length: 13 residues. After removal of 6 bases from V and 2 bases from J, the junction contained 2 bases not matched to a gene. CDR3 in amino acids: CASRRQGNYGYTF. The CDR3 DNA reads TGTGCCAGCAGACGACAGGGGAACTATGGCTACACCTTC.

Many counts were recorded for this clonotype. The chain couples TRBV12-3 or TRBV12-4 to TRBJ2-2, with D maybe TRBD1 (6 bases). The V end lost 8 bases, the J end lost 2 bases, and 18 bases lay between the germline ends. The CDR3 has 16 amino acids. CDR3 loop: CASGDPGHRNTGELFF. The CDR3 DNA sequence: TGTGCCAGCGGCGATCCGGGACACAGAAACACCGGGGAGCTGTTTTTT.

The chain carries TRBV4-1 and TRBJ2-2; possibly TRBD1 or TRBD2 for D (5 bases each). CDR1 and CDR2 (germline): MGHRA, YSYEKL. This CDR3 comprises 17 residues. V was clipped by 3 bases and J by 5 bases, with 19 bases between them. DNA of the CDR3: TGCGCCAGCAGCCAGAGAGTGGACGGGACGGGTACCGGGGAGCTGTTTTTT. This sequence encodes CASSQRVDGTGTGELFF.

The V and J genes are TRBV6-6 and TRBJ2-7; D is possibly TRBD1 or TRBD2 (5 bases each). Germline CDR1 reads MNHNY; CDR2 reads SVGAGI (reference sequence). The germline V and J ends were trimmed by 7 bases and 4 bases, with 17 bases remaining between them. This CDR3 is 14 amino acids long. The CDR3 here is CASTNEGPRYEQYF. CDR3 DNA: TGTGCCAGCACCAACGAGGGACCGAGATACGAGCAGTACTTC.

The CDR3 region is CASSLRRSLAGVLTGELFF. The CDR3, as DNA: TGTGCCAGCAGCTTACGCCGATCGCTAGCGGGAGTGTTGACCGGGGAGCTGTTTTTT. This chain joins TRBV7-9 and TRBJ2-2, with 10 positions matching TRBD2. Trimming removed 2 bases from V and 5 bases from J; junction bases left unmatched: 14. The CDR3 extends over 19 amino acids. Germline assignment: CDR1 SEHNR and CDR2 FQNEAQ (reference sequence).

This clonotype came up once. The chain uses TRBV6-6 and TRBJ2-3, with D possibly matching TRBD1 (5 bases). V was trimmed by 6 bases and J by 8 bases, leaving 12 bases between them. CDR3 length: 12 residues. Germline values: CDR1 MNHNY, CDR2 SVGAGI (reference sequence). The CDR3 region has the DNA TGTGCCAGCAGCCCGTTAGGGGCTACGCAGTATTTT. As protein: CASSPLGATQYF.

The chain combines TRBV5-1 with TRBJ1-1; D ambiguous. Germline V CDR1 and CDR2: SGHRS, YFSETQ. CDR3 length equals 13 residues. V was shortened by 4 bases and J by 7 bases, with 14 bases between the two germline ends. The CDR3 is CASSPLRHGEAFF. The CDR3 DNA reads TGCGCCAGCAGCCCCTTAAGACATGGTGAAGCTTTCTTT.